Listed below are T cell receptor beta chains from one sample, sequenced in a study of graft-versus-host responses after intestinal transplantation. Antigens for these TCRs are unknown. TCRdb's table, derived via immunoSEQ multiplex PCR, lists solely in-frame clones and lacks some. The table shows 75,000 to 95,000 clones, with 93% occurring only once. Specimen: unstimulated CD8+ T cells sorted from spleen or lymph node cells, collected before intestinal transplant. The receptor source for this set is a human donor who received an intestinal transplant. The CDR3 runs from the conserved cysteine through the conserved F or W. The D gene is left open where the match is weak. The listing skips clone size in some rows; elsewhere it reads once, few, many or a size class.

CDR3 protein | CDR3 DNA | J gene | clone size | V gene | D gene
CASSTTTRGTNPNTGELFF | TGTGCCAGCAGCACCACAACAAGGGGGACGAACCCGAACACCGGGGAGCTGTTTTTT | TRBJ2-2 | NA | TRBV5-5 | NA
CASSVVAGAGANVLTF | TGTGCCAGCAGCGTAGTAGCGGGGGCTGGGGCCAACGTCCTGACTTTC | TRBJ2-6 | NA | TRBV9 | TRBD2
CASSQSVAGTGDEQYF | TGCGCCAGCAGCCAAAGCGTGGCCGGGACAGGGGACGAGCAGTACTTC | TRBJ2-7 | NA | TRBV4-3 | TRBD1
CASSVELDTDTQYF | TGTGCCAGCAGCGTCGAGCTTGACACAGATACGCAGTATTTT | TRBJ2-3 | NA | TRBV9 | NA
CASSFRSGTGIYGYTF | TGTGCCAGCAGCTTTCGATCCGGGACAGGTATCTATGGCTACACCTTC | TRBJ1-2 | NA | TRBV7-9 | TRBD1
CASSQGGDNEQFF | TGCGCCAGCAGCCAAGGGGGGGACAATGAGCAGTTCTTC | TRBJ2-1 | NA | TRBV4-1 | NA
CAFGQGRYEQYF | TGTGCCTTCGGGCAGGGTCGCTACGAGCAGTACTTC | TRBJ2-7 | NA | TRBV30 | NA
CASSVEQGAGNTIYF | TGTGCCAGCAGCGTAGAACAGGGCGCTGGAAACACCATATATTTT | TRBJ1-3 | NA | TRBV9 | NA
CASSLGPLAVTDTQYF | TGTGCCAGCAGCTTGGGCCCCCTGGCCGTCACAGATACGCAGTATTTT | TRBJ2-3 | NA | TRBV5-4 | NA
CASSTTGTGFEQYF | TGTGCCAGCAGCACCACCGGGACAGGGTTCGAGCAGTACTTC | TRBJ2-7 | NA | TRBV13 | TRBD1
CAWSATSGGYYEQYF | TGTGCCTGGAGTGCGACTAGCGGGGGGTACTACGAGCAGTACTTC | TRBJ2-7 | NA | TRBV30 | TRBD2
CASSVRAGGEDDYGYTF | TGTGCCAGCAGCGTAAGGGCCGGGGGGGAGGACGACTATGGCTACACCTTC | TRBJ1-2 | NA | TRBV9 | NA
CASSEVASGASGTLTDTQYF | TGTGCCAGCAGTGAAGTAGCGTCAGGGGCTAGCGGTACACTCACAGATACGCAGTATTTT | TRBJ2-3 | NA | TRBV6-1 | NA
CAWRGASPTGELFF | TGTGCCTGGAGGGGGGCTAGCCCGACCGGGGAGCTGTTTTTT | TRBJ2-2 | NA | TRBV30 | NA
CASSETGSYEQYF | TGTGCCAGCAGTGAAACGGGTTCCTACGAGCAGTACTTC | TRBJ2-7 | few | TRBV6-1 | NA
CASSPWDTWETQYF | TGTGCCAGCAGCCCCTGGGACACTTGGGAGACCCAGTACTTC | TRBJ2-5 | NA | TRBV5-6 | NA
CASSQDGSANTEAFF | TGCGCCAGCAGCCAAGACGGGTCCGCGAACACTGAAGCTTTCTTT | TRBJ1-1 | NA | TRBV4-3 | NA
CASSLSDRPGELFF | TGTGCCAGCAGTTTGTCCGACAGACCCGGGGAGCTGTTTTTT | TRBJ2-2 | NA | TRBV27 | NA
CASSFPTGDPRETQYF | TGTGCCAGCAGCTTCCCGACAGGGGACCCTCGGGAGACCCAGTACTTC | TRBJ2-5 | NA | TRBV7-9 | TRBD1
CASSQDGTGSYEQYF | TGCGCCAGCAGCCAAGATGGGACAGGGTCCTACGAGCAGTACTTC | TRBJ2-7 | NA | TRBV4-1 | TRBD1
CASSTPGGTEAFF | TGTGCCAGCAGTACTCCAGGGGGCACTGAAGCTTTCTTT | TRBJ1-1 | NA | TRBV6-5 | TRBD1
CASSLVGGAENEQFF | TGTGCCAGCAGCTTAGTCGGGGGGGCCGAGAATGAGCAGTTCTTC | TRBJ2-1 | NA | TRBV7-2 | TRBD2
CASSPTGAGDEKLFF | TGTGCCAGCAGTCCCACGGGTGCGGGGGATGAAAAACTGTTTTTT | TRBJ1-4 | NA | TRBV6-4 | NA
CASSPRVPGTGELFF | TGTGCCAGCAGCCCCCGGGTTCCGGGGACCGGGGAGCTGTTTTTT | TRBJ2-2 | NA | TRBV7-9 | NA
CASSYSRGFTEAFF | TGTGCCAGCAGTTACTCCCGGGGGTTCACTGAAGCTTTCTTT | TRBJ1-1 | NA | TRBV6-6 | NA
CASSIPGGGYEQYF | TGTGCCAGCAGCATACCCGGAGGAGGCTACGAGCAGTACTTC | TRBJ2-7 | NA | TRBV7-2 | NA
CASSQADSYNEQFF | TGCGCCAGCAGCCAGGCGGACAGCTACAATGAGCAGTTCTTC | TRBJ2-1 | NA | TRBV4-3 | NA
CASRALAGGTYEQYF | TGTGCCAGCAGGGCATTAGCGGGGGGGACCTACGAGCAGTACTTC | TRBJ2-7 | few | TRBV6-5 | TRBD2
CASSLSSSTEAFF | TGTGCCAGCAGTTTATCGAGTTCCACTGAAGCTTTCTTT | TRBJ1-1 | NA | TRBV27 | NA
CSTGQGEADTQYF | TGCAGCACTGGACAGGGAGAGGCAGATACGCAGTATTTT | TRBJ2-3 | once | TRBV29-1 | TRBD1
CASSQEIQGTGELFF | TGCGCCAGCAGCCAAGAAATCCAGGGGACCGGGGAGCTGTTTTTT | TRBJ2-2 | NA | TRBV4-1 | NA
CASSPNRGREVEAFF | TGTGCCAGCAGTCCTAACAGGGGGCGAGAGGTTGAAGCTTTCTTT | TRBJ1-1 | NA | TRBV6-6 | TRBD1